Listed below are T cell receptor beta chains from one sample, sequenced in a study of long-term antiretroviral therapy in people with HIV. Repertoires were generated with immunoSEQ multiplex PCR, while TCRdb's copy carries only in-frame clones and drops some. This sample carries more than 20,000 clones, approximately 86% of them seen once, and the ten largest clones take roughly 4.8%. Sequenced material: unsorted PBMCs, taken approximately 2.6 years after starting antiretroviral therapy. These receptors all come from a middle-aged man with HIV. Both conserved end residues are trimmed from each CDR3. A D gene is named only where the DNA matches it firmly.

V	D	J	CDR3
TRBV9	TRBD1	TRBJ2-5	ASSPRTGRTETQY
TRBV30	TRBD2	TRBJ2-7	AWSPARGRSGSYHEQY
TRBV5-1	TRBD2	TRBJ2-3	ASSLGLAGGPSTDTQY
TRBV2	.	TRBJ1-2	ASSESQGNYGYT
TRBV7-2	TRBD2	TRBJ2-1	ASSDSGGAYNEQF
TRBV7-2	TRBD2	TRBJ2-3	ASSTGVAGGSTQY
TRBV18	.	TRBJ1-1	ASSPTSYGQGSEAF
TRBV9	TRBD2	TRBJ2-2	ASSVQRENTGELF
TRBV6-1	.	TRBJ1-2	ASSERRGAYGYT
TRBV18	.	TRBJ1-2	ASSPALGDGYT
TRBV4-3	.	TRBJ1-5	ASSPQRLNQPQH
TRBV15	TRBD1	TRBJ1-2	ATSRRTGKTNYGYT
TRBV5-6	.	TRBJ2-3	ASRGLELGDTQY
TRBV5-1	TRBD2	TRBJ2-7	ASSPVGLAGEGYEQY
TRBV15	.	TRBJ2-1	ATSFEGITEQF
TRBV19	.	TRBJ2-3	ASSTRTAKPPIYHLGDTQY
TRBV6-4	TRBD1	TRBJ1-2	ASSSTGRDGYT
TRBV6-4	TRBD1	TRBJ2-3	ASSEGAGGTADTQY
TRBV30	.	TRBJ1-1	AWFMNTEAF
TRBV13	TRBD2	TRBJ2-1	ASSLDLTGTSAKYNEQF
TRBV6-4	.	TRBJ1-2	ASRTGTQDYYGYT
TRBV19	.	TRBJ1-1	ASARRWLNTEAF
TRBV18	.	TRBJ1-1	ASSLTRMQGGIVNTEAF
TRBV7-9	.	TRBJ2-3	ASSSLAFTDTQY
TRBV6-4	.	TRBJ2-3	ASSDWGTTDTQY
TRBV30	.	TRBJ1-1	AWSIGAMNTEAF
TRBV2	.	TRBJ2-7	ASSESGTTYEQY
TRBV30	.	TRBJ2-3	AWKAITDTQY
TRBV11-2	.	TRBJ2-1	ASSLRSITSYNEQF
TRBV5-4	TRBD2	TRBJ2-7	ASSSKREISYEQY
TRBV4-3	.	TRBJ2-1	ASSQGWQDNEQF
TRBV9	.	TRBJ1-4	ASSVDSRNEKLF
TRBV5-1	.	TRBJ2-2	ASSLNRAGTGELF
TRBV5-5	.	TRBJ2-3	ASSTTASTDTQY
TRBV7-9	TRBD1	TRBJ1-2	ASSLGETGGRYGYT
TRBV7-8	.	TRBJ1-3	ASSPRVVAGNTIY
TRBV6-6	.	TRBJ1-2	ASSSDGPNYGYT
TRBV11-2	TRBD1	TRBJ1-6	ASVPLTGGNSPLH
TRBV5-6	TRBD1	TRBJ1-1	ASSSRDRIITEAF
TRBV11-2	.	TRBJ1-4	ASSLVGRTNEKLF
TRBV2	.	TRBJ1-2	ASSEVGQGYGYT
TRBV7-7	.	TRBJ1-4	ASSPSSTNEKLF
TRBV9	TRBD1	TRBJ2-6	ASSVLGTGVPGANVLT
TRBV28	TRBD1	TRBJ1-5	ASSLSRQGYQPQH
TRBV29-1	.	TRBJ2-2	SVVGGVNTGELF
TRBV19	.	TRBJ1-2	ASSIETLGRPGYT
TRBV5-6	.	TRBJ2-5	ASSLSGLSLGETQY